This TCR beta chain appears in the sequencing data of a study of cytomegalovirus exposure and HLA in healthy donors. Findings of the study overall: The tendency of first-cohort TCR clusters to co-occur in the roughly 110 validation repertoires was the finding of a later analysis.

Germline V lookup: CDR1 SGHRS, CDR2 YFSETQ. The V segment lost 4 bases and the J segment 5 bases; nucleotides outside the gene matches: 14. The CDR3 length is 18 residues. Remarks on this clone: The antigen is unknown.

Profiled with immunoSEQ multiplex PCR; TCRdb holds only in-frame clones, not every one. The sample consists of tens of thousands of clones, roughly 94% of them appearing once. The clonotype comes from a man between 18 and 35 years old in good health and CMV-seropositive. The rearrangement uses TRBV5-1 and TRBJ2-3; 12 bases match TRBD2. Sequenced: PBMCs. Here the CDR3 reads CASSVGLAGLLSGDTQYF. CDR3 DNA: TGCGCCAGCAGCGTGGGACTAGCGGGCCTACTCTCGGGAGATACGCAGTATTTT. The variable domain in full, with the rest retrieved from reference TRBV5-1 and TRBJ2-3, is KAGVTQTPRYLIKTRGQQVTLSCSPISGHRSVSWYQQTPGQGLQFLFEYFSETQRNKGNFPGRFSGRQFSNSRSEMNVSTLELGDSALYLCASSVGLAGLLSGDTQYFGPGTRLTVL.